These 6 T cell receptor beta chains originate from one sample sequenced in a study of blood T cell repertoires in COVID-19. Repertoires were generated with immunoSEQ multiplex PCR, while TCRdb's copy carries only in-frame clones and drops some. This table has 100,000 to 150,000 clones, around 88% appearing once. Specimen: peripheral blood. The receptors stem from a man aged 50-60 years with acute or convalescent COVID-19.

The chain is built from TRBV6-5 and TRBJ1-5; no definite D call. V lost 8 bases to trimming and J lost 3 bases, with 11 bases between them. The CDR3 sequence is 13 residues long. The germline gives CDR1 MNHEY, CDR2 SVGAGI. CDR3 loop: CASREFPNQPQHF. DNA for the CDR3: TGTGCCAGCCGGGAGTTCCCCAATCAGCCCCAGCATTTT.

In this sample, this clone turned up a few times. This chain uses TRBV6-5 with TRBJ2-7, with 10 bases fitting TRBD1. The CDR3 runs 15 residues. The V gene's germline CDR1 is MNHEY and CDR2 SVGAGI. Trimming cost V 6 bases and J 9 bases; bases outside gene matches: 14. CDR3 in amino acids: CASSPGTGDPTRQYF. The CDR3 DNA sequence: TGTGCCAGCAGCCCCGGGACAGGGGATCCTACGAGGCAGTACTTC.

This chain uses TRBV4-1 with TRBJ2-5; 12 bases line up with TRBD2. CDR3 length: 16 residues. CDR1 is MGHRA, CDR2 YSYEKL, per germline. V was pared by 1 base and J by 3 bases, with 3 bases of the junction left unmatched. Here the CDR3 reads CASSQVASGGEETQYF. CDR3 nucleotide sequence: TGCGCCAGCAGCCAAGTGGCTAGCGGGGGGGAAGAGACCCAGTACTTC.

This chain uses TRBV6-5 with TRBJ2-1; 8 bases agree with TRBD2. V was clipped by 4 bases and J by 8 bases; unmatched bases: 10. In germline, CDR1 is MNHEY, CDR2 SVGAGI. The CDR3 is 15 amino acids. This CDR3 reads CASSSASGSPDEQFF. CDR3 in DNA: TGTGCCAGCAGTTCGGCGAGCGGGAGTCCGGATGAGCAGTTCTTC.

The chain's CDR3 is CASSPSGGNTEAFF. The CDR3 DNA reads as TGTGCCAGCAGCCCCTCGGGGGGGAACACTGAAGCTTTCTTT. The chain has TRBV3-1 (or the pseudogene TRBV3-2) and TRBJ1-1; a possible D gene is TRBD1 (5 bases). V dropped 4 bases and J dropped 1 base, with 10 bases sitting between them. CDR3 size: 14 residues. Germline loops: CDR1 LGHDT, CDR2 YNNKEL (reference sequence).

This chain uses TRBV28 with TRBJ1-6; 9 bases are shared with TRBD1. With 1 base clipped from V and 7 bases from J, the junction kept 2 bases outside the gene matches. The CDR3 has 15 residues. In germline, CDR1 is MDHEN, CDR2 SYDVKM. In nucleotides, the CDR3 is TGTGCCAGCAGTTTATCTGGACAGGGGAATTCACCCCTCCACTTT. It encodes CASSLSGQGNSPLHF.